Described below is a single T cell receptor beta chain sequence and its context. Its antigen is as yet unknown. Measured with immunoSEQ multiplex PCR; TCRdb has only the in-frame clones, and not every one. The sample yields 170,000 or so clones, 85% seen once. These data originate in a study of cytomegalovirus exposure and HLA in healthy donors. Germline V gene sequence: CDR1 SGHTA, CDR2 FQGNSA. Deletions cut 5 bases from V and 5 bases from J, with 18 bases between. The CDR3 has 16 residues. The study, taken as a whole, reports: There were about 160 TCR beta chains listed as cytomegalovirus-associated. A classifier reportedly called cytomegalovirus status with high sensitivity and specificity.

This receptor was obtained from a young man in good health and CMV-seropositive. The sequencing input was PBMCs. The V call is TRBV7-2, the J call TRBJ1-4; possibly TRBD1 for D (6 bases). The CDR3 spells CASSASGRGKNEKLFF. DNA of the CDR3: TGTGCCAGCAGCGCTAGCGGGAGGGGGAAGAATGAAAAACTGTTTTTT.